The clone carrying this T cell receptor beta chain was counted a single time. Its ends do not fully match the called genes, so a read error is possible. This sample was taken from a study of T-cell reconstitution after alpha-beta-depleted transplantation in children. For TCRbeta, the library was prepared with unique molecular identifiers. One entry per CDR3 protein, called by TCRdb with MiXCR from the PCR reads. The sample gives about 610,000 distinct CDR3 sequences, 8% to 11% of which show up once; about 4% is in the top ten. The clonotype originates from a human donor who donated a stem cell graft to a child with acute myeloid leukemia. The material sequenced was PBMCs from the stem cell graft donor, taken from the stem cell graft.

DNA of the CDR3: TGCGGCGTTGCGGCTGCGAACACTGAAGCTTTCTTT. This codes for CGVAAANTEAFF. The gene calls are TRBV29-1 and TRBJ1-1; D remains unclear. Germline V gene lookup returns CDR1 SQVTM and CDR2 ANQGSEA. The CDR3 runs to 12 residues.